This T cell receptor beta chain was sequenced in a study of T cell responses to AZD1222 COVID-19 vaccine. Findings and limits, study-wide: Sampling captured repertoires only after the peak T cell response. Only five to seven individuals given AZD1222 were seropositive at baseline.

Regarding this clone: Its antigen is still unknown.

Produced via immunoSEQ multiplex PCR; TCRdb's table is partial and in-frame only. Of about 78,000 clones in the sample, 75% to 90% are singletons; the top ten hold roughly 1.4%. The CDR3 runs to 20 residues. V lost 5 bases and J lost 2; bases outside the gene matches: 21. CDR1 and CDR2 (germline): KGHDR, SFDVKD. The rearrangement links TRBV24-1 to TRBJ2-3, with TRBD1 identical over 7 bases. The sample in question was peripheral blood, obtained 28 days after the second AZD1222 dose. This clonotype was sampled from an adult who received the AZD1222 COVID-19 vaccine. The CDR3, as DNA: TGTGCCACCAGTGCCCTAGGGCGAGGGGGCAGTAGACAGCACACAGATACGCAGTATTTT. This translates into CATSALGRGGSRQHTDTQYF.